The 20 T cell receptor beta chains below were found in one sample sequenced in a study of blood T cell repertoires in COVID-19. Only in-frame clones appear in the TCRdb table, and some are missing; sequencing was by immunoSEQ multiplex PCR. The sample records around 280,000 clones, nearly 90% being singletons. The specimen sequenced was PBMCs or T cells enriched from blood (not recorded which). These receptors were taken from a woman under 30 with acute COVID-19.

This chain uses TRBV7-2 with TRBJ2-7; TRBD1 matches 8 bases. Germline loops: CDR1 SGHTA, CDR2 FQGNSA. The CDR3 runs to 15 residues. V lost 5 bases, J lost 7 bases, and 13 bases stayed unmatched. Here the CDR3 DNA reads TGTGCCAGCAGCCTCCACGGGACAGGAGTGGGGGAGCAGTACTTC. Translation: CASSLHGTGVGEQYF.

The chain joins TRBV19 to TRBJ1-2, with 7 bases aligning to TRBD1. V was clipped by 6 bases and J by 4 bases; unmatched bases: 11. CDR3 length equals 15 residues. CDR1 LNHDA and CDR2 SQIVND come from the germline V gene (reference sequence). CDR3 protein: CASSRTGTEIYGYTF. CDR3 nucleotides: TGTGCCAGTAGCAGGACCGGGACAGAGATCTATGGCTACACCTTC.

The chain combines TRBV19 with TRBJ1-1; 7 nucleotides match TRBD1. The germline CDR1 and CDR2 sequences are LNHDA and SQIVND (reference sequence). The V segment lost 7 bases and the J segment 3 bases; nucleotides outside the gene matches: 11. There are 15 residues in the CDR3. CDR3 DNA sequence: TGTGCCAGTACAAAGATCAGGGGGACGGACACTGAAGCTTTCTTT. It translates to CASTKIRGTDTEAFF.

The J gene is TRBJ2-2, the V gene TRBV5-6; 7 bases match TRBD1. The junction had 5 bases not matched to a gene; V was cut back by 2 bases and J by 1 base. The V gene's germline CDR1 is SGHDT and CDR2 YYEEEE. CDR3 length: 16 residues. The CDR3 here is CASSLYRDRNTGELFF. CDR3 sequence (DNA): TGTGCCAGCAGCTTATATCGGGACAGGAACACCGGGGAGCTGTTTTTT.

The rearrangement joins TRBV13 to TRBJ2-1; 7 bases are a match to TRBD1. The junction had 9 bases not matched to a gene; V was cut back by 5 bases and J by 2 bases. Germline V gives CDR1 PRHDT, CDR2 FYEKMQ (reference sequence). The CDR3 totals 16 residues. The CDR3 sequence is CASSTGLGQTYNEQFF. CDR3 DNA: TGTGCCAGCAGCACGGGATTGGGACAGACCTACAATGAGCAGTTCTTC.

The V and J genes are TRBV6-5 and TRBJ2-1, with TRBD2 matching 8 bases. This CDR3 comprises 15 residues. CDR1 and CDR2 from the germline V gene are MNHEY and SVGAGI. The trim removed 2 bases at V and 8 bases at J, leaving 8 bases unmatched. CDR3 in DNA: TGTGCCAGCAGTTACCGTTCGCTGCGGGAGGATGAGCAGTTCTTC. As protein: CASSYRSLREDEQFF.

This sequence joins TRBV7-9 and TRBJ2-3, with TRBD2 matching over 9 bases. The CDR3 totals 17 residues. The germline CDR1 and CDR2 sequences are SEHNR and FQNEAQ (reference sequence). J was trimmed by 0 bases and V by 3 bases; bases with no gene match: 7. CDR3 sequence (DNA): TGTGCCAGCAGCTTTCCACCTAGCGGGACTAGCACAGATACGCAGTATTTT. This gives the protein CASSFPPSGTSTDTQYF.

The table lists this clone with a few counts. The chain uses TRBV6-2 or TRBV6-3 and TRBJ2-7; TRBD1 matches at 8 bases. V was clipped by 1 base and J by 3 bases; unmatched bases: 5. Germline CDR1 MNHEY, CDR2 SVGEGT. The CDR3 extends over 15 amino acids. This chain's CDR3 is CASSYYRTGHYEQYF. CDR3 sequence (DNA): TGTGCCAGCAGTTACTATAGGACAGGGCACTACGAGCAGTACTTC.

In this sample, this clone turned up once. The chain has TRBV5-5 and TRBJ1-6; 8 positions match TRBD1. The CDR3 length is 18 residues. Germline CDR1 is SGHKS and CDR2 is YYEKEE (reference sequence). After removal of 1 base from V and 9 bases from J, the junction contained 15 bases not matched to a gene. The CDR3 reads CASSLIERQGRGFSPLHF. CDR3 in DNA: TGTGCCAGCAGCTTGATCGAGAGACAGGGGAGGGGATTTTCACCCCTCCACTTT.

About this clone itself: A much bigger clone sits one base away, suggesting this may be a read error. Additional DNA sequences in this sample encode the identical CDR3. The CDR3 sequence is CASSLSGTSGSYEQYF. In DNA, the CDR3 is TGTGCCAGCAGCTTGTCCGGGACTAGCGGCTCCTACGAACAGTACTTC. This chain connects TRBV5-6 to TRBJ2-7, with 11 positions matching TRBD2. The CDR3 has 16 amino acids. Germline V gene data show CDR1 as SGHDT and CDR2 as YYEEEE.

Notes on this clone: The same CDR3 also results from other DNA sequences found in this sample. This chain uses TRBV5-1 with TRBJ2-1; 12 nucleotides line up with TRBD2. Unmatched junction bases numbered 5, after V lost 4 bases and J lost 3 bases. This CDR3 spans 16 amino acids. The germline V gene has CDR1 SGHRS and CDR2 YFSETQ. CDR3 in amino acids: CASSPTSGSSYNEQFF. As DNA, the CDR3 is TGCGCCAGCAGCCCGACTAGCGGGAGTAGCTACAATGAGCAGTTCTTC.

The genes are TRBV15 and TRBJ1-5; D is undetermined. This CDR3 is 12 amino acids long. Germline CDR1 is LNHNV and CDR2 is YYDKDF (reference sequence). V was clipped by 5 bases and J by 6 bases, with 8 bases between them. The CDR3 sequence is CATSEGRQPQHF. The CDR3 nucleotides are TGTGCCACCAGCGAGGGCCGTCAGCCCCAGCATTTT. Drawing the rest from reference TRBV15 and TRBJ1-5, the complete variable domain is DAMVIQNPRYQVTQFGKPVTLSCSQTLNHNVMYWYQQKSSQAPKLLFHYYDKDFNNEADTPDNFQSRRPNTSFCFLDIRSPGLGDTAMYLCATSEGRQPQHFGDGTRLSIL.

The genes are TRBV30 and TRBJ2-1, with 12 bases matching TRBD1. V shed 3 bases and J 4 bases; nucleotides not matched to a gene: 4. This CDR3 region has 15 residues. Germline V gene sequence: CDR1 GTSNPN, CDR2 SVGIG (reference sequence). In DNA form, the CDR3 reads TGTGCCTGGAGCCGGGACAGGGGGCGATACAATGAGCAGTTCTTC. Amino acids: CAWSRDRGRYNEQFF. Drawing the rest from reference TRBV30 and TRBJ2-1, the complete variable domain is SQTIHQWPATLVQPVGSPLSLECTVEGTSNPNLYWYRQAAGRGLQLLFYSVGIGQISSEVPQNLSASRPQDRQFILSSKKLLLSDSGFYLCAWSRDRGRYNEQFFGPGTRLTVL.

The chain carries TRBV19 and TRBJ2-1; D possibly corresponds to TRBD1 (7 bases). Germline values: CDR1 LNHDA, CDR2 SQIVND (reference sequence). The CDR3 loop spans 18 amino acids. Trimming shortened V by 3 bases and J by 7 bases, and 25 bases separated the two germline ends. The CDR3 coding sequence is TGTGCCAGTAGTATTTTACGCTTCGACAGGGACTGGGTAAATGAGCAGTTCTTC. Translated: CASSILRFDRDWVNEQFF.

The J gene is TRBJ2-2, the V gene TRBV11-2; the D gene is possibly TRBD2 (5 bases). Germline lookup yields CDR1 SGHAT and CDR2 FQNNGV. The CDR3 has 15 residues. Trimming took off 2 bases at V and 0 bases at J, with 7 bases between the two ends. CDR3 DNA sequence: TGTGCCAGCAGCTTAAGCGGCACGAACACCGGGGAGCTGTTTTTT. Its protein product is CASSLSGTNTGELFF.

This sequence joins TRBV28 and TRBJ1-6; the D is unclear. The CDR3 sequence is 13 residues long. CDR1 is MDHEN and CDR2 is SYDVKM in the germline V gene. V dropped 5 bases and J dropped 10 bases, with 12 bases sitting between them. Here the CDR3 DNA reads TGTGCCAGCAGTATAGGGAGGGAATCACCCCTCCACTTT. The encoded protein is CASSIGRESPLHF.

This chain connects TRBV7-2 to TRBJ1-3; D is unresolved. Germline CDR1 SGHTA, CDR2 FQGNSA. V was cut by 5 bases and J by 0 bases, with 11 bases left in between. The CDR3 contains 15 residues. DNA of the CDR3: TGTGCCAGCAGCCTTCAGGTTACCTCTGGAAACACCATATATTTT. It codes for CASSLQVTSGNTIYF.

The DNA of the CDR3 is TGTGCCAGCAGCGTACAATCCCATGAGCAGTTCTTC. Its translation is CASSVQSHEQFF. This chain connects TRBV9 to TRBJ2-1; D is uncertain. The V gene lost 1 base and the J gene lost 8 bases, with 7 bases spanning the gap. The CDR3 is 12 amino acids. Germline CDR1 and CDR2: SGDLS and YYNGEE. Supplemented by reference TRBV9 and TRBJ2-1, the full variable domain reads DSGVTQTPKHLITATGQRVTLRCSPRSGDLSVYWYQQSLDQGLQFLIQYYNGEERAKGNILERFSAQQFPDLHSELNLSSLELGDSALYFCASSVQSHEQFFGPGTRLTVL.

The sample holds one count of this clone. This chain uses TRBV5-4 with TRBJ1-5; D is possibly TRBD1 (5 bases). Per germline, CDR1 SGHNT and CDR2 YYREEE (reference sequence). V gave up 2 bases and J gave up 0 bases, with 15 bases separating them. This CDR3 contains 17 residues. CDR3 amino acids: CASSLGTGVNSNQPQHF. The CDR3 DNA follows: TGTGCCAGCAGCTTAGGCACAGGAGTGAATAGCAATCAGCCCCAGCATTTT.

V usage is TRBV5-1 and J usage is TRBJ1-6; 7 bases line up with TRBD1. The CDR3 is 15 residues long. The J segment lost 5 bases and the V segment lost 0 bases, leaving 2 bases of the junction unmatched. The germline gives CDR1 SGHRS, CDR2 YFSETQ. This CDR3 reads CASSLVGGNNSPLHF. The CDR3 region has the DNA TGCGCCAGCAGCTTGGTAGGGGGCAATAATTCACCCCTCCACTTT. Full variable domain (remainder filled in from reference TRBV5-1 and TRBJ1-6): KAGVTQTPRYLIKTRGQQVTLSCSPISGHRSVSWYQQTPGQGLQFLFEYFSETQRNKGNFPGRFSGRQFSNSRSEMNVSTLELGDSALYLCASSLVGGNNSPLHFGNGTRLTVT.